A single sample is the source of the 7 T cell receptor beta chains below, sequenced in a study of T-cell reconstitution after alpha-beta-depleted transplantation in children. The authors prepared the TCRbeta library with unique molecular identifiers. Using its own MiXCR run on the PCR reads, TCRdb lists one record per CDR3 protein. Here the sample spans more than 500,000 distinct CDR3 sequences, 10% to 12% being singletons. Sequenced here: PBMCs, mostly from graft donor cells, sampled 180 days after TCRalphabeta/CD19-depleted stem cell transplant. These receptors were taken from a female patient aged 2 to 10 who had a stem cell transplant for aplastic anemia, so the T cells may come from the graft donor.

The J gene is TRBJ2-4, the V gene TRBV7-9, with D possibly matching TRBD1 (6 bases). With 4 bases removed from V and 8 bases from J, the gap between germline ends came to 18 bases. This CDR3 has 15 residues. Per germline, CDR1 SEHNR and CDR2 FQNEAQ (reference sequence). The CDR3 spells CASSSRGFDRDIQYF. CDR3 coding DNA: TGTGCCAGCAGCTCCAGGGGTTTTGACAGAGACATTCAGTACTTC. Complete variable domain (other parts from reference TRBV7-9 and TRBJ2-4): DTGVSQNPRHKITKRGQNVTFRCDPISEHNRLYWYRQTLGQGPEFLTYFQNEAQLEKSRLLSDRFSAERPKGSFSTLEIQRTEQGDSAMYLCASSSRGFDRDIQYFGAGTRLSVL.

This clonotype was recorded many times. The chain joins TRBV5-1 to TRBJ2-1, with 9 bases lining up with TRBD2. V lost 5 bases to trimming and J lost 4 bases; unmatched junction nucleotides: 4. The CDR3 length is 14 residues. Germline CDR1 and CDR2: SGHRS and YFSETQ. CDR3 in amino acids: CASRTAGGYNEQFF. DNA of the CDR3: TGCGCCAGCAGAACGGCGGGAGGGTACAATGAGCAGTTCTTC.

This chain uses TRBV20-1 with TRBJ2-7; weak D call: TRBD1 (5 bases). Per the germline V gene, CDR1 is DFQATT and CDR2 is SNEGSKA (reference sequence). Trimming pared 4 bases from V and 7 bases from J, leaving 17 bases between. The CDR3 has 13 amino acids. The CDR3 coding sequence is TGCAGTGCTACCAGGGCCGCGCCGGTGGAGCAGTACTTC. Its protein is CSATRAAPVEQYF.

The CDR3 DNA reads TGTGCCAGCAGCCAAGATCTGATAGCGGGAGCCTCCTACAATGAGCAGTTCTTC. Encoded protein: CASSQDLIAGASYNEQFF. The chain combines TRBV14 with TRBJ2-1; 9 bases align to TRBD2. Germline CDR1 SGHDN, CDR2 FVKESK. J gave up 0 bases and V 0 bases, and 6 bases lay outside the gene matches. The length of the CDR3 is 18 residues.

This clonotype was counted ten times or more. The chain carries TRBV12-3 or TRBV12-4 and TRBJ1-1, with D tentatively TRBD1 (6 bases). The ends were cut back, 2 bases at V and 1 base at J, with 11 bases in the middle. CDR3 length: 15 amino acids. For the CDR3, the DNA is TGTGCCAGCAGTTTATGGGGGGCGCAGAACACTGAAGCTTTCTTT. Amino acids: CASSLWGAQNTEAFF.

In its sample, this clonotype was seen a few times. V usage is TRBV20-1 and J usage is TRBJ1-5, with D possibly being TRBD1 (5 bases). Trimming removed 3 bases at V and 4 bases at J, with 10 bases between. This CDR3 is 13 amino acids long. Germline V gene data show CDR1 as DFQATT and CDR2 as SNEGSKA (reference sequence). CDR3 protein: CSARRDGNQPQHF. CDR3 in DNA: TGCAGTGCTAGGAGGGACGGTAATCAGCCCCAGCATTTT.

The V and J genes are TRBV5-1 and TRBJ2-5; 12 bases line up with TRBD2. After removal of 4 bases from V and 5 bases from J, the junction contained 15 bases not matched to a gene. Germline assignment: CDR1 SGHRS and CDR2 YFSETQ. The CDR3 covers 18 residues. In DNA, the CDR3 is TGCGCCAGCAGCCGCTCCCGGGGGCTAGCGGGAGGGGAGGAGACCCAGTACTTC. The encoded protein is CASSRSRGLAGGEETQYF.